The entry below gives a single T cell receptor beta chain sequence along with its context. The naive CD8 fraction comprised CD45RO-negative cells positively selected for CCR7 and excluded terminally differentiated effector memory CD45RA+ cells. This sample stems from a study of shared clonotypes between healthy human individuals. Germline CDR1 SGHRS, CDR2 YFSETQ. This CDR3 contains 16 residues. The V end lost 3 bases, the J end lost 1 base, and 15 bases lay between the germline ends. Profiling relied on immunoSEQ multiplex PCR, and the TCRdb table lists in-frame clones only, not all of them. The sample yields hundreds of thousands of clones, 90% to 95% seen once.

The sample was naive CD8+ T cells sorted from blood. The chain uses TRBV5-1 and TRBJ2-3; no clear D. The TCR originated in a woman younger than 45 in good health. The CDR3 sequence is CASSSPDDGGTDTQYF. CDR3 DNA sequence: TGCGCCAGCAGCTCCCCGGACGATGGTGGCACAGATACGCAGTATTTT. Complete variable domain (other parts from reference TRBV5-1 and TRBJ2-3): KAGVTQTPRYLIKTRGQQVTLSCSPISGHRSVSWYQQTPGQGLQFLFEYFSETQRNKGNFPGRFSGRQFSNSRSEMNVSTLELGDSALYLCASSSPDDGGTDTQYFGPGTRLTVL.